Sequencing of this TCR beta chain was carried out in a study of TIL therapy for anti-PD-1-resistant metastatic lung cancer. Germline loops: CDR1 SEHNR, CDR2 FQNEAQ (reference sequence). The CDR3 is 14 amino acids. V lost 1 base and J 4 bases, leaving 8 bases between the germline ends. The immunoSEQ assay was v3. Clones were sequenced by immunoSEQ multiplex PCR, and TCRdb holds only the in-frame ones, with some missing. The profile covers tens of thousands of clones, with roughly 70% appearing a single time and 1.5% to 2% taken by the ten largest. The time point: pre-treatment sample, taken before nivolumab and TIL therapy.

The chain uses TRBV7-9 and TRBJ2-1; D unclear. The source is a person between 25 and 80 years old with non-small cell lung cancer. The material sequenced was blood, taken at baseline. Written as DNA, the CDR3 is TGTGCCAGCAGCTTAGTTCTCGAATACAATGAGCAGTTCTTC. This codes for CASSLVLEYNEQFF.